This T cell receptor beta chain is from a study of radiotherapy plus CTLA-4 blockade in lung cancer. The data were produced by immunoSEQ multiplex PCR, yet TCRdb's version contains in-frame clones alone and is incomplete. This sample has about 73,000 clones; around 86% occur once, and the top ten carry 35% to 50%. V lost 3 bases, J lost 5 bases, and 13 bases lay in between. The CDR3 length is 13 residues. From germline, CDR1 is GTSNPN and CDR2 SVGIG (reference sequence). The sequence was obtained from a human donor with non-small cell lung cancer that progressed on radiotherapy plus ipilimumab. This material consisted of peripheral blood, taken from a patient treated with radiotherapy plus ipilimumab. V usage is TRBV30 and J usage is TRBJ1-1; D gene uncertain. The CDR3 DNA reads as TGTGCCTGGAGCCACAGCGGAGGGACTGAAGCTTTCTTT. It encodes CAWSHSGGTEAFF.